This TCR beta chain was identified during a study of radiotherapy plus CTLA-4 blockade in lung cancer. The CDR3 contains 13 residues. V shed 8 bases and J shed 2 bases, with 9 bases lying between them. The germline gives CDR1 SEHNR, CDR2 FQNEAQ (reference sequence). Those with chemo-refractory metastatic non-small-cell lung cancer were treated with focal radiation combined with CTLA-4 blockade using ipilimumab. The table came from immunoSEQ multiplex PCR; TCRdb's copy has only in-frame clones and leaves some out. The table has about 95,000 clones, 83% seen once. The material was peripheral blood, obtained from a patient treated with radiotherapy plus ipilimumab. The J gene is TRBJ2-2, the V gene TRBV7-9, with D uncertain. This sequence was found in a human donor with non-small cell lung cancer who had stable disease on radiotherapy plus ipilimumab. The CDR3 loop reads CASLPDNTGELFF. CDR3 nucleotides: TGTGCCAGCCTTCCGGACAACACCGGGGAGCTGTTTTTT.